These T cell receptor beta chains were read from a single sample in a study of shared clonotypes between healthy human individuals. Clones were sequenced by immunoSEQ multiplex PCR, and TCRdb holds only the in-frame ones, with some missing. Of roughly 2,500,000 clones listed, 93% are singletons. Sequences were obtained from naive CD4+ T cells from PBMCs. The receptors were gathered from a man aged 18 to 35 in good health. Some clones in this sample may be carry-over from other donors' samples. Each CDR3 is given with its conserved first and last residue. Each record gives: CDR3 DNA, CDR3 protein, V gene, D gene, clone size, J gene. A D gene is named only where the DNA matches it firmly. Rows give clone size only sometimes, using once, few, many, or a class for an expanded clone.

TGTGCCACTGGGGTAACAGAGACCCAGTACTTC	CATGVTETQYF	TRBV19	NA	once	TRBJ2-5
TGTGCCAGCAGCTTTCGTTGGAGCAATCAGCCCCAGCATTTT	CASSFRWSNQPQHF	TRBV28	NA	NA	TRBJ1-5
TGCGCCAGCAGTGACGGAGTGTCCTACGAGCAGTACTTC	CASSDGVSYEQYF	TRBV10-1	NA	few	TRBJ2-7
TGCGCCAGCAGCCCGGAGGGGAACACTGAAGCTTTCTTT	CASSPEGNTEAFF	TRBV5-1	NA	NA	TRBJ1-1
TGTGCCAGCAGCTTGCCGGGAGCAGATACGCAGTATTTT	CASSLPGADTQYF	TRBV5-5	NA	once	TRBJ2-3
TGCGCCAGCAGCTCGGAAGCGGGAAGGGCAAACAATGAGCAGTTCTTC	CASSSEAGRANNEQFF	TRBV5-1	TRBD2	NA	TRBJ2-1
TGTGCCAGCAGCCACGAGTACGAGCAGTACTTC	CASSHEYEQYF	TRBV14	NA	NA	TRBJ2-7
TGTGCCAGCAGTTTTACTGGGGCCAGGCTCTCCTACGAGCAGTACTTC	CASSFTGARLSYEQYF	TRBV27	NA	NA	TRBJ2-7
TGTGCCAGCAGCCCGACAGGGTGGTACCAAGAGACCCAGTACTTC	CASSPTGWYQETQYF	TRBV14	TRBD1	NA	TRBJ2-5
TGTGCCAGCAGTTTAGGGTCCACAGATACGCAGTATTTT	CASSLGSTDTQYF	TRBV28	NA	NA	TRBJ2-3
TGTGCCAGCAGCGTAGCTTTTTTCGGACTAGCGGACAATGAGCAGTTCTTC	CASSVAFFGLADNEQFF	TRBV9	TRBD2	NA	TRBJ2-1
TGTGCCAGCAGTTTAAACCGGTTATCCTACGAGCAGTACTTC	CASSLNRLSYEQYF	TRBV27	NA	NA	TRBJ2-7
TGTGCCAGCCGAGATACATCTGGAAATTCCTACGAGCAGTACTTC	CASRDTSGNSYEQYF	TRBV6-6	NA	NA	TRBJ2-7
TGTGCCAGCAGCCGTAGCGGGAGTTTCTACGAGCAGTACTTC	CASSRSGSFYEQYF	TRBV5-5	TRBD2	NA	TRBJ2-7
TGCGCCAGCCGGCCCCAGCAGAACACTGAAGCTTTCTTT	CASRPQQNTEAFF	TRBV5-1	NA	NA	TRBJ1-1
TGTGCCAGCAGCTTATCCGGGACTACTCCTCCCTACGAGCAGTACTTC	CASSLSGTTPPYEQYF	TRBV7-2	TRBD2	NA	TRBJ2-7
TGCGCCAGCAGCTTGGTAGCCAGGGTCTACGAGCAGTACTTC	CASSLVARVYEQYF	TRBV5-1	NA	NA	TRBJ2-7
TGTGCCAGTAGTAGCAGGACAGGGAGGGCCGGGGAGCTGTTTTTT	CASSSRTGRAGELFF	TRBV19	NA	NA	TRBJ2-2
TGTGCCAGCATGAAGGGGCGGACGAGCTCCTACGAGCAGTACTTC	CASMKGRTSSYEQYF	TRBV7-8	NA	NA	TRBJ2-7
TGTGCCTGGACCCGCATGGTTATGGCAGATGAGCAGTTCTTC	CAWTRMVMADEQFF	TRBV30	NA	NA	TRBJ2-1
TGTGCCAGTAGCATGGGACAGGGGGCACACAATGAGCAGTTCTTC	CASSMGQGAHNEQFF	TRBV19	TRBD1	NA	TRBJ2-1
TGTGCCTGGGATCCGCACACTGAAGCTTTCTTT	CAWDPHTEAFF	TRBV30	NA	NA	TRBJ1-1
TGTGCCAGCAGCGTAGTTGCCCTGCCGGTATATGGCTACACCTTC	CASSVVALPVYGYTF	TRBV9	NA	NA	TRBJ1-2
TGTGCCACACTCGCAGCGGGAGGGAGAAACGAGCAGTACTTC	CATLAAGGRNEQYF	TRBV25-1	TRBD2	once	TRBJ2-7
TGTGCCAGCAGTGAAGCAGGACTAGCGGGAGAGGTCGAGCAGTACTTC	CASSEAGLAGEVEQYF	TRBV6-1	TRBD2	NA	TRBJ2-7
TGTGCCAGCAGTAAAGGGGGTGAAAAACTGTTTTTT	CASSKGGEKLFF	TRBV27	NA	NA	TRBJ1-4
TGTGCCAGCAGCTTAGGAGCGGGGGCCTACAATGAGCAGTTCTTC	CASSLGAGAYNEQFF	TRBV5-6	TRBD2	NA	TRBJ2-1
TGCGCCAGCAGCCCAGGACAGGAACTGACAGATACGCAGTATTTT	CASSPGQELTDTQYF	TRBV5-1	TRBD1	few	TRBJ2-3
TGTGCCAGCAGTTTATTTCAGGGGGCGACCAAAAACATTCAGTACTTC	CASSLFQGATKNIQYF	TRBV28	TRBD1	NA	TRBJ2-4
TGTGCCAGCAGGACCGGGAACCCTAATCAGCCCCAGCATTTT	CASRTGNPNQPQHF	TRBV6-5	NA	NA	TRBJ1-5
TGTGCCAGCAGTCGGACAGGGTCTTTATTAAACATTCAGTACTTC	CASSRTGSLLNIQYF	TRBV6-5	TRBD1	NA	TRBJ2-4
TGTGCCAGCGGGGTAGGCAATCAGCCCCAGCATTTT	CASGVGNQPQHF	TRBV28	NA	NA	TRBJ1-5
TGTGCCAGCAGTTCAGACAGGGGGCGAAGCGAGCAGTACTTC	CASSSDRGRSEQYF	TRBV28	TRBD1	NA	TRBJ2-7
TGTGCCAGCCGACCCGCGGGAGTTAACGAGCAGTACTTC	CASRPAGVNEQYF	TRBV28	TRBD2	NA	TRBJ2-7
TGTGCCAGCAGTTTTCCCAGGGGAAGTAATCAGCCCCAGCATTTT	CASSFPRGSNQPQHF	TRBV28	NA	once	TRBJ1-5
TGTGCCACCAGCAGATCCCCGGGGGGCGGGAGTAGTGGCGAGCAGTACTTC	CATSRSPGGGSSGEQYF	TRBV15	NA	NA	TRBJ2-7
TGTGCCAGCAGGCCAAACAGGGACCAAGAGACCCAGTACTTC	CASRPNRDQETQYF	TRBV28	NA	NA	TRBJ2-5